The 20 T cell receptor beta chains listed next were all sequenced from one sample in a study of control samples from healthy donors and cancer patients. TCRdb's copy holds only in-frame clones and misses some; the assay was immunoSEQ multiplex PCR. The data hold about 140,000 clones, with more than 85% observed a single time. The sample consisted of blood. These receptors were taken from a woman aged 25 to 39 in good health.

As concerns this clone: At one end the junction does not follow the germline gene, possibly because of a read error. This rearrangement joins TRBV7-7 to TRBJ2-2; D may be TRBD1 or TRBD2 (5 bases each). The CDR3 length is 16 residues. Germline loops: CDR1 SSHAT, CDR2 FNYEAQ (reference sequence). In nucleotides, the CDR3 is TGTGCTAGCAGCTTAGTTGGTGGGACCGCCACCGGGGAGCTGTTTTTT. This gives the protein CASSLVGGTATGELFF.

The chain recombines TRBV3-1 (or the pseudogene TRBV3-2) with TRBJ2-2, with unresolved D. The CDR3 consists of 19 residues. The germline V gene encodes CDR1 LGHDT and CDR2 YNNKEL (reference sequence). Trimming removed 0 bases at V and 3 bases at J, with 20 bases between. For the CDR3, the DNA is TGTGCCAGCAGCCAAGATGCCCCTCTAGGTTTCTCACACACCGGGGAGCTGTTTTTT. Translating gives CASSQDAPLGFSHTGELFF.

This chain connects TRBV10-1 to TRBJ1-2; D possibly corresponds to TRBD1 (6 bases). With 4 bases removed from V and 7 bases from J, the gap between germline ends came to 16 bases. Germline V gene data show CDR1 as WNHNN and CDR2 as SYGVQD (reference sequence). The CDR3 totals 14 residues. CDR3 region: CASSVPIGGGGYTF. CDR3 sequence (DNA): TGCGCCAGCAGTGTCCCTATTGGAGGGGGTGGCTACACCTTC.

This clone was seen just once. The chain links TRBV7-2 to TRBJ2-1; the match to TRBD2 covers 11 bases. V lost 5 bases, J lost 6 bases, and 15 bases stayed unmatched. This CDR3 contains 18 residues. Germline-derived CDR1 and CDR2 are SGHTA and FQGNSA. CDR3 sequence (DNA): TGTGCCAGCAGCAACCCGCGCCAACTAGCGGGAGCTGCCAATGAGCAGTTCTTC. It translates to CASSNPRQLAGAANEQFF.

This clone appeared a few times. The rearrangement links TRBV19 to TRBJ2-3, with TRBD2 identical over 7 bases. This CDR3 contains 14 residues. The V and J ends lost 5 bases and 5 bases, in that order; junction bases with no gene match: 7. Germline V gives CDR1 LNHDA, CDR2 SQIVND (reference sequence). The CDR3 region is CASSSSGSRDTQYF. The DNA of the CDR3 is TGTGCCAGTAGTTCTAGCGGCAGTCGAGATACGCAGTATTTT.

This chain connects TRBV5-6 to TRBJ2-7, with D uncertain. This CDR3 has 16 residues. The V end was cut by 4 bases, the J end by 3 bases, with 20 bases between. The germline gives CDR1 SGHDT, CDR2 YYEEEE. This CDR3 reads CASSDATGPYLYEQYF. The CDR3 DNA is TGTGCCAGCAGCGACGCTACCGGGCCATACCTCTACGAGCAGTACTTC.

This clone was counted between two and nine times. Different DNA sequences within this sample yield the same CDR3. The chain carries TRBV9 and TRBJ2-7, with TRBD2 as a possible D gene (7 bases). Looked up from germline, CDR1 is SGDLS and CDR2 is YYNGEE. V gave up 3 bases and J gave up 0 bases, with 13 bases separating them. The CDR3 is made up of 15 amino acids. DNA of the CDR3: TGTGCCAGCAGCGCCGGGGGCGGGAGCTCCTACGAGCAGTACTTC. The encoded protein is CASSAGGGSSYEQYF.

The chain recombines TRBV27 with TRBJ1-3; 9 bases are a match to TRBD1. In germline, CDR1 is MNHEY, CDR2 SMNVEV (reference sequence). V gave up 7 bases and J gave up 2 bases; unmatched junction bases: 6. This CDR3 has 15 residues. The CDR3 region is CASKQTGGTGNTIYF. CDR3 bases: TGTGCCAGCAAACAAACAGGGGGCACTGGAAACACCATATATTTT.

This clone is a singleton in its sample. The rearrangement uses TRBV7-6 and TRBJ1-6; maybe TRBD1 (6 bases). Trimming pared 5 bases from V and 4 bases from J, leaving 18 bases between. CDR3 size: 17 residues. Germline V gene sequence: CDR1 SGHVS, CDR2 FNYEAQ. The CDR3 sequence: CASSPGSRDKYNSPLHF. CDR3 nucleotides: TGTGCCAGCAGCCCTGGGTCTCGGGACAAATATAATTCACCCCTCCACTTT.

With regard to this clone: Germline is not matched at one junction end, which may reflect a read error. The chain combines TRBV5-4 with TRBJ2-7, with 12 nucleotides matching TRBD2. The CDR3 runs 15 residues. The germline gives CDR1 SGHNT, CDR2 YYREEE (reference sequence). The chain's CDR3 is CASSLGGLAGNEQYF. CDR3 nucleotide sequence: TGTGCCAGCAGTTTGGGGGGACTAGCGGGCAACGAGCAGTACTTC.

The chain couples TRBV10-3 to TRBJ1-6; perhaps TRBD1 as D (6 bases). The V end was cut by 5 bases, the J end by 0 bases, with 11 bases between. The CDR3 is made up of 16 amino acids. CDR1 ENHRY and CDR2 SYGVKD come from the germline V gene. The CDR3 is CAISSGVSSYNSPLHF. The DNA for the CDR3 is TGTGCCATCAGTTCAGGGGTTAGCTCCTATAATTCACCCCTCCACTTT.

This clone came up many times. The gene calls are TRBV9 and TRBJ1-6, with TRBD1 as a possible D gene (5 bases). V was clipped by 4 bases and J by 6 bases, with 8 bases between them. This CDR3 spans 13 amino acids. The V gene's germline CDR1 is SGDLS and CDR2 YYNGEE. This CDR3 is CASSSDSNSPLHF. CDR3 coding DNA: TGTGCCAGCAGCTCCGACAGTAATTCACCCCTCCACTTT.

The V gene is TRBV20-1, the J gene TRBJ1-2; D gene ambiguous. Germline V gene lookup returns CDR1 DFQATT and CDR2 SNEGSKA (reference sequence). The CDR3 runs to 11 residues. The V and J ends lost 7 bases and 6 bases respectively, with 12 bases between them. The CDR3 region has the DNA TGCAGTGTGGAGGGCATCGATGGCTACACCTTC. It yields the protein CSVEGIDGYTF.

CDR3: CASSTTSGRSSSGANVLTF. DNA of the CDR3: TGTGCCAGCAGCACCACTAGCGGGAGGTCCTCCTCTGGGGCCAACGTCCTGACTTTC. The J gene is TRBJ2-6, the V gene TRBV7-8; 12 nucleotides agree with TRBD2. CDR3 length equals 19 residues. With 5 bases clipped from V and 0 bases from J, the junction kept 8 bases outside the gene matches. The germline V gene has CDR1 SGHVS and CDR2 FQNEAQ.

Concerning this clone itself: Germline and junction disagree at one end, which may indicate a read error. V is TRBV7-7 and J is TRBJ2-5, with a weak D call TRBD2 (7 bases). The CDR3 spans 15 residues. Germline V lookup: CDR1 SSHAT, CDR2 FNYEAQ (reference sequence). The CDR3 sequence is CASSLGGAEGETQYF. The DNA of the CDR3 is TGTGCTAGCAGCTTAGGGGGGGCAGAAGGAGAGACCCAGTACTTC.

The chain has TRBV4-1 and TRBJ2-7, with D possibly being TRBD1 (6 bases). The CDR3 is made up of 14 amino acids. From germline, CDR1 is MGHRA and CDR2 YSYEKL. The V end lost 4 bases, the J end lost 0 bases, and 10 bases lay between the germline ends. CDR3 in DNA: TGCGCCAGCAGCCCCCGGGACAACTCCTACGAGCAGTACTTC. It specifies CASSPRDNSYEQYF.

The chain uses TRBV20-1 and TRBJ2-3; either TRBD1 or TRBD2 may supply D (6 bases each). Trimming cost V 2 bases and J 15 bases, with 15 bases left between them. The CDR3 spans 11 residues. The V gene's germline CDR1 is DFQATT and CDR2 SNEGSKA (reference sequence). Here the CDR3 reads CSARLGGHDYF. The DNA for the CDR3 is TGCAGTGCTAGACTAGGGGGGCACGACTATTTT.

The gene calls are TRBV13 and TRBJ1-2; perhaps TRBD1 as D (5 bases). This CDR3 is built from 15 residues. The V and J ends lost 3 bases and 0 bases respectively, with 11 bases between them. Germline assignment: CDR1 PRHDT and CDR2 FYEKMQ (reference sequence). Here the CDR3 DNA reads TGTGCCAGCAGCTTGGGGACGGACGCTAACTATGGCTACACCTTC. Protein product: CASSLGTDANYGYTF.

The chain recombines TRBV6-6 with TRBJ1-1; perhaps TRBD1 as D (5 bases). Germline values: CDR1 MNHNY, CDR2 SVGAGI (reference sequence). V was cut by 0 bases and J by 0 bases, with 8 bases left in between. The CDR3 has 15 amino acids. In nucleotides, the CDR3 is TGTGCCAGCAGTTACTCGGGACGACTGAACACTGAAGCTTTCTTT. It is translated as CASSYSGRLNTEAFF.

CDR3 coding DNA: TGTGCCAGTCATACCCGGGACAGAGAAGGCTACACCTTC. Its protein product is CASHTRDREGYTF. The chain joins TRBV19 to TRBJ1-2; 7 nucleotides line up with TRBD1. This CDR3 spans 13 amino acids. Trimming cost V 8 bases and J 8 bases; bases outside gene matches: 11. Germline values: CDR1 LNHDA, CDR2 SQIVND (reference sequence).